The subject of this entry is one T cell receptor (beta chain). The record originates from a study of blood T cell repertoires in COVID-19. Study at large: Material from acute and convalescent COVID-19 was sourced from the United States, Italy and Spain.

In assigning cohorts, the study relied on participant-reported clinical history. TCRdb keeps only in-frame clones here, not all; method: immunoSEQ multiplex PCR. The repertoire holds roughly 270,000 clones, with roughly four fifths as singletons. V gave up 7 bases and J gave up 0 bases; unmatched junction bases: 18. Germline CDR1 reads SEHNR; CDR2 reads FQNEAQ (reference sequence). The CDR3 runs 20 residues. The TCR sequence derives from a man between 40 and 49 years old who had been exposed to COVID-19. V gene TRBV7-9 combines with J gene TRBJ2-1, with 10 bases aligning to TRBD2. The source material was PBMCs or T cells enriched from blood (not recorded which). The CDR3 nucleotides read TGTGCCAGCACCATTTTTCGACTAGCGGGTCCCAAATACTCCTACAATGAGCAGTTCTTC. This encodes CASTIFRLAGPKYSYNEQFF.